A single sample is the source of the 8 T cell receptor beta chains below, sequenced in a study of CD8 T cells in ankylosing spondylitis. Regarding the study as a whole: Among TCR beta sequences, a motif of under ten highly homologous variants appeared characteristic of ankylosing spondylitis blood.

In TCRdb, the 5' RACE reads were re-called with MiXCR into one record per CDR3 protein. The table lists about 840,000 distinct CDR3 sequences, 12% of them singletons. These receptors' antigens are unknown. Sequenced material: blood, either unsorted or a sorted T cell fraction (not recorded which). These receptors were collected from a male donor with ankylosing spondylitis.

This clonotype occurred a few times. J is TRBJ1-5 and V is TRBV6-1; D remains ambiguous. The CDR3 covers 15 residues. Germline V gene data show CDR1 as MNHNS and CDR2 as SASEGT. Trimming removed 1 base at V and 2 bases at J, with 9 bases between. The CDR3 here is CASSEEGIGNQPQHF. DNA for the CDR3: TGTGCCAGCAGTGAAGAAGGAATAGGCAATCAGCCCCAGCATTTT.

The chain is built from TRBV7-2 and TRBJ2-5; perhaps TRBD2 as D (7 bases). V lost 1 base and J lost 6, with 18 bases in between. The CDR3 covers 16 residues. The germline gives CDR1 SGHTA, CDR2 FQGNSA. The CDR3 coding sequence is TGTGCCAGCAGCTTAGTTGCGGGGGCGGGAATGAAGACCCAGTACTTC. It encodes CASSLVAGAGMKTQYF.

The V and J genes are TRBV12-3 or TRBV12-4 and TRBJ2-7; D gene unclear. V was shortened by 3 bases and J by 4 bases, with 7 bases between the two germline ends. The CDR3 length is 12 residues. The CDR3: CASSFMGYEQYF. The CDR3 DNA is TGTGCCAGCAGTTTTATGGGGTACGAGCAGTACTTC.

This clonotype was found a few times. This chain uses TRBV20-1 with TRBJ2-3; 8 nucleotides line up with TRBD2. This CDR3 contains 13 residues. V shed 7 bases, J shed 0 bases, and the junction held 3 bases outside the gene matches. CDR1 is DFQATT and CDR2 is SNEGSKA in the germline V gene (reference sequence). The chain's CDR3 is CSVGTRSTDTQYF. CDR3 in DNA: TGCAGTGTAGGGACTAGGAGCACAGATACGCAGTATTTT.

This clonotype was recorded many times. The gene calls are TRBV20-1 and TRBJ2-3; 7 bases are shared with TRBD1. The CDR3 has 14 amino acids. The germline V gene encodes CDR1 DFQATT and CDR2 SNEGSKA (reference sequence). The CDR3 sequence is CSANRGSSTDTQYF. The CDR3 DNA reads as TGCAGCGCGAACAGGGGATCTAGCACAGATACGCAGTATTTT.

CDR3 residues: CASSVGQANSYNEQFF. The CDR3 region has the DNA TGTGCCAGCAGCGTAGGGCAGGCCAACTCCTACAATGAGCAGTTCTTC. The chain employs TRBV9 and TRBJ2-1, with unresolved D. Germline V gene lookup returns CDR1 SGDLS and CDR2 YYNGEE. Trimming stripped 0 bases from V and 0 bases from J, with 10 bases between. This CDR3 region has 16 residues.

V is TRBV20-1 and J is TRBJ2-1, with TRBD2 identical over 14 bases. There are 14 residues in the CDR3. CDR1 is DFQATT and CDR2 is SNEGSKA in the germline V gene (reference sequence). Trimming cost V 7 bases and J 15 bases; bases outside gene matches: 14. The CDR3, as DNA: TGCAGTGTCACCGGGACTAGCGGGAGTGAACTAGCGTTCTTC. Protein product: CSVTGTSGSELAFF.

This clonotype was detected only a few times. The chain uses TRBV28 and TRBJ2-1; TRBD1 aligns across 7 bases. V shed 6 bases and J 14 bases; nucleotides not matched to a gene: 19. The germline V gene has CDR1 MDHEN and CDR2 SYDVKM. The CDR3 sequence is 15 residues long. In DNA, the CDR3 is TGTGCCAGCAGCCAACCGGGACAGAAAATTTTTGTGGAGTTCTTC. This encodes CASSQPGQKIFVEFF.